Listed below are T cell receptor beta chains from one sample, sequenced in a study of cytomegalovirus exposure and HLA in healthy donors. Repertoires were generated with immunoSEQ multiplex PCR, while TCRdb's copy carries only in-frame clones and drops some. The table lists approximately 56,000 clones, 70% to 85% of them singletons, with around a fifth in the top ten. Sequencing input: PBMCs. These receptors came from a woman between 50 and 59 years old in good health and CMV-seropositive. The CDR3 runs from the conserved cysteine through the conserved F or W. Fields, in order: V gene, D gene, J gene, CDR3 protein. The D gene is left open where the match is weak.

TRBV5-6	TRBD1	TRBJ2-2	CASSPGTGFYGELFF
TRBV7-9	TRBD2	TRBJ2-1	CASRLAGGPDEQFF
TRBV6-1	NA	TRBJ2-2	CASRGKGADTGELFF
TRBV18	TRBD1	TRBJ1-1	CASSPGTDAFF
TRBV13	NA	TRBJ2-1	CASSPSGVNEQFF
TRBV15	NA	TRBJ1-6	CATSRDSGGGSPLHF
TRBV13	NA	TRBJ2-1	CAISWTGSSYNEQFF
TRBV10-1	TRBD2	TRBJ2-6	CASSPREGGFSGANVLTF
TRBV4-2	NA	TRBJ1-6	CASSQAYNSPLHF
TRBV7-2	NA	TRBJ2-7	CASSPFSSEQYF
TRBV21-1	NA	TRBJ2-2	CASSNSRRKNTGELFF
TRBV6-6	TRBD1	TRBJ2-7	CASSAGTGLYEQYF
TRBV5-1	NA	TRBJ2-5	CASSLVGLGFRERMGETQYF
TRBV5-6	NA	TRBJ2-1	CASRYLGDEQFF
TRBV2	NA	TRBJ2-1	CASKRNEQFF
TRBV14	TRBD2	TRBJ2-3	CASSQEGRLAGTETQYF
TRBV5-1	NA	TRBJ2-2	CASSLGAFGNTGELFF
TRBV27	NA	TRBJ2-7	CASAEPKLGGAPYEQYF
TRBV5-4	NA	TRBJ1-1	CASSRDRNTEAFF
TRBV7-8	NA	TRBJ2-7	CASSSGDWDNEWIYEQYF
TRBV7-9	TRBD2	TRBJ2-3	CASSPSGGTTDTQYF
TRBV5-8	TRBD2	TRBJ2-3	CASSPRGGGRNTQYF
TRBV4-3	TRBD1	TRBJ2-1	CASSRPDRAYNEQFF
TRBV9	TRBD1	TRBJ1-4	CASSLGDRDSEKLFF
TRBV9	TRBD2	TRBJ2-1	CASSVGLAGSNVQFF
TRBV7-9	TRBD1	TRBJ2-5	CASSPVSLTGEQYF
TRBV13	TRBD1	TRBJ1-3	CASSIDRAGGNTIYF
TRBV19	NA	TRBJ1-5	CASSIDRMGRTYSNQPQHF
TRBV7-3	TRBD1	TRBJ1-1	CASSYPGGRAFF
TRBV2	TRBD1	TRBJ2-1	CASNDHRGRNEQFF
TRBV4-2	TRBD2	TRBJ2-1	CASSSPTGTSGVNEQFF
TRBV18	TRBD1	TRBJ1-4	CASLSRGMPNEKLFF
TRBV29-1	TRBD1	TRBJ1-1	CFLPGQGINTEAFF
TRBV19	TRBD1	TRBJ1-1	CASSIVGQYSEAFF
TRBV7-8	TRBD1	TRBJ1-2	CASSPRDRGLELGPRAYGYTF
TRBV28	TRBD1	TRBJ2-7	CASSRQGQGYYEQYF
TRBV7-9	NA	TRBJ1-4	CASSLHSTNEKLFF
TRBV18	TRBD1	TRBJ1-1	CASSPNRGANTEAFF
TRBV9	NA	TRBJ2-7	CASSPRSAAEQYF
TRBV29-1	NA	TRBJ1-2	CSVQPSLLQSFF
TRBV4-1	TRBD1	TRBJ1-3	CASSQKSTGETGNTIYF
TRBV30	TRBD2	TRBJ2-1	CAWSVKGRLADEQFF
TRBV7-3	TRBD1	TRBJ2-7	CASSLDGTGGSEQYF
TRBV18	NA	TRBJ2-7	CASSPMTAPEQYF
TRBV5-1	TRBD1	TRBJ2-7	CASRAPGQGYEQYF
TRBV19	TRBD2	TRBJ2-1	CASMEAGEVEQFF
TRBV7-6	TRBD2	TRBJ2-1	CASSPQTSGGFDEQFF
TRBV9	TRBD1	TRBJ1-2	CASSVGDRNGYTF
TRBV7-9	TRBD2	TRBJ2-3	CATRLAGMADTQYF
TRBV5-5	NA	TRBJ1-1	CASSFPTEAFF